One sample yielded the 32 T cell receptor beta chains listed below, sequenced in a study of graft-versus-host responses after intestinal transplantation. TCRdb's copy holds only in-frame clones and misses some; the assay was immunoSEQ multiplex PCR. In the table there are 100,000 or so clones, roughly 91% of which are singletons. Their antigen targets remain unknown. The material sequenced was unstimulated CD8+ T cells sorted from spleen or lymph node cells, taken before transplant. The receptors derive from a human donor who was the organ donor for an intestinal transplant.

The genes are TRBV2 and TRBJ1-5, with 10 positions matching TRBD1. V shed 1 base and J 6 bases; nucleotides not matched to a gene: 3. Germline V gene sequence: CDR1 SNHLY, CDR2 FYNNEI. This CDR3 has 15 amino acids. Here the CDR3 reads CASSEDGTGAQPQHF. The CDR3 nucleotides are TGTGCCAGCAGTGAAGATGGGACAGGGGCTCAGCCCCAGCATTTT.

The chain has TRBV7-2 and TRBJ2-7; 11 bases are shared with TRBD2. This CDR3 region has 13 residues. Germline-derived CDR1 and CDR2 are SGHTA and FQGNSA. The ends lost 3 bases at V and 7 bases at J; junction bases unmatched: 2. The CDR3 spells CASSFSGRAEQYF. The CDR3 nucleotides read TGTGCCAGCAGCTTTAGCGGGAGGGCGGAGCAGTACTTC.

This rearrangement joins TRBV7-6 to TRBJ2-5; 11 bases are shared with TRBD2. Trimming cost V 4 bases and J 1 base; bases outside gene matches: 5. The CDR3 is 16 residues long. Per germline, CDR1 SGHVS and CDR2 FNYEAQ. The CDR3 bases are TGTGCCAGCAGCTCACATAGCGGGGGGGCCCAAGAGACCCAGTACTTC. Amino acids: CASSSHSGGAQETQYF.

The genes are TRBV4-3 and TRBJ2-7; weak D call: TRBD2 (6 bases). Trimming took 0 bases from V and 7 from J, leaving 13 bases between them. The CDR3 contains 14 residues. Germline values: CDR1 LGHNA, CDR2 YSLEER. In DNA, the CDR3 is TGCGCCAGCAGCCAAGATGGGGGGTCCACTGAGCAGTACTTC. Its translation: CASSQDGGSTEQYF.

The V gene is TRBV15, the J gene TRBJ2-7; D may be TRBD2 (6 bases). V lost 5 bases and J 2 bases, leaving 19 bases between the germline ends. The CDR3 has 16 residues. Germline V CDR1 and CDR2: LNHNV, YYDKDF (reference sequence). The chain's CDR3 is CATSADYPSEAYEQYF. CDR3 DNA: TGTGCCACCAGCGCGGACTATCCTTCGGAAGCCTACGAGCAGTACTTC.

The gene calls are TRBV11-2 and TRBJ2-3; TRBD2 aligns across 11 bases. CDR3 length: 15 amino acids. V was clipped by 6 bases and J by 5 bases; unmatched bases: 7. CDR1 SGHAT and CDR2 FQNNGV come from the germline V gene. CDR3 sequence (DNA): TGTGCCAGCAGGTTACTAGCGGGAGATGTAGATACGCAGTATTTT. Amino acids: CASRLLAGDVDTQYF.

The chain uses TRBV7-9 and TRBJ2-3, with D possibly being TRBD2 (5 bases). V lost 10 bases and J 4 bases, leaving 21 bases between the germline ends. The CDR3 is made up of 15 amino acids. Germline V gene lookup returns CDR1 SEHNR and CDR2 FQNEAQ (reference sequence). CDR3 sequence (DNA): TGTGCCATCAAACAGCTTAGGACTCCCGCAGATACGCAGTATTTT. This encodes CAIKQLRTPADTQYF.

The chain recombines TRBV5-1 with TRBJ2-3; TRBD2 is a possible D gene (6 bases). Germline-derived CDR1 and CDR2 are SGHRS and YFSETQ. V was trimmed by 0 bases and J by 1 base, leaving 15 bases between them. The CDR3 consists of 17 residues. The CDR3 spells CASSLVMGGIGTDTQYF. The CDR3 nucleotides are TGCGCCAGCAGCTTGGTTATGGGCGGGATTGGCACAGATACGCAGTATTTT.

The rearrangement joins TRBV7-8 to TRBJ1-5; D is unresolved. The CDR3 has 12 residues. From germline, CDR1 is SGHVS and CDR2 FQNEAQ. With 6 bases removed from V and 2 bases from J, the gap between germline ends came to 5 bases. The CDR3 sequence is CASSPGNQPQHF. In DNA, the CDR3 is TGTGCCAGCAGTCCTGGCAATCAGCCCCAGCATTTT. The whole variable domain, filled in from reference TRBV7-8 and TRBJ1-5, reads GAGVSQSPRYKVAKRGQDVALRCDPISGHVSLFWYQQALGQGPEFLTYFQNEAQLDKSGLPSDRFFAERPEGSVSTLKIQRTQQEDSAVYLCASSPGNQPQHFGDGTRLSIL.

V and J are TRBV27 and TRBJ2-3; tentative D call: TRBD2 (5 bases). CDR3 length: 15 residues. Germline-derived CDR1 and CDR2 are MNHEY and SMNVEV (reference sequence). The V and J ends lost 5 bases and 0 bases respectively, with 12 bases between them. This CDR3 reads CASSQIASSTDTQYF. The CDR3, as DNA: TGTGCCAGCAGTCAAATAGCGTCTAGCACAGATACGCAGTATTTT.

V usage is TRBV7-8 and J usage is TRBJ1-2; 12 nucleotides agree with TRBD1. CDR1 is SGHVS and CDR2 is FQNEAQ in the germline V gene. V dropped 5 bases and J dropped 7; count of bases not matched to a gene: 5. This CDR3 spans 14 amino acids. CDR3 in DNA: TGTGCCAGCAGCCCCCCGGGACAGGGGGCTGGCTACACCTTC. Translating it yields CASSPPGQGAGYTF.

This rearrangement joins TRBV4-1 to TRBJ2-7, with a weak D call TRBD2 (5 bases). The CDR3 runs 18 residues. Germline CDR1 and CDR2: MGHRA and YSYEKL. V was shortened by 1 base and J by 5 bases, with 24 bases between the two germline ends. The CDR3 loop is CASSQVLVPGTSTNEQYF. Written as DNA, the CDR3 is TGCGCCAGCAGCCAAGTACTGGTCCCGGGAACCTCTACGAACGAGCAGTACTTC.

The chain recombines TRBV19 with TRBJ2-7; no definite D call. This CDR3 contains 12 residues. Germline V gene sequence: CDR1 LNHDA, CDR2 SQIVND (reference sequence). V was pared by 4 bases and J by 6 bases, with 10 bases between. The CDR3 here is CASSTVSSEQYF. Written as DNA, the CDR3 is TGTGCCAGTAGTACCGTTTCTAGCGAGCAGTACTTC.

This clone was seen only a few times. V usage is TRBV4-1 and J usage is TRBJ2-7; 8 nucleotides match TRBD1. The V and J ends lost 3 bases and 3 bases, in that order; junction bases with no gene match: 10. This CDR3 is 16 amino acids long. Germline-derived CDR1 and CDR2 are MGHRA and YSYEKL. This CDR3 is CASSHPKGTGLYEQYF. In DNA form, the CDR3 reads TGCGCCAGCAGCCACCCCAAGGGGACAGGCCTCTACGAGCAGTACTTC.

The chain employs TRBV7-8 and TRBJ2-2; 13 positions match TRBD2. This CDR3 has 19 amino acids. The junction had 10 bases not matched to a gene; V was cut back by 1 base and J by 5 bases. Germline-derived CDR1 and CDR2 are SGHVS and FQNEAQ. The CDR3 region is CASSLVLAGGPIETGELFF. The CDR3 coding sequence is TGTGCCAGCAGCTTAGTACTAGCGGGGGGGCCGATCGAGACCGGGGAGCTGTTTTTT. Full variable domain (missing parts from reference TRBV7-8 and TRBJ2-2): GAGVSQSPRYKVAKRGQDVALRCDPISGHVSLFWYQQALGQGPEFLTYFQNEAQLDKSGLPSDRFFAERPEGSVSTLKIQRTQQEDSAVYLCASSLVLAGGPIETGELFFGEGSRLTVL.

The CDR3 coding sequence is TGTGCCAGCAGCCAAGGCGGGACAGGGCAGGTGGCCGTGGGTGAGCAGTACTTC. This sequence encodes CASSQGGTGQVAVGEQYF. The chain has TRBV5-6 and TRBJ2-7, with 9 bases aligning to TRBD1. Germline V gives CDR1 SGHDT, CDR2 YYEEEE. CDR3 length: 18 residues. Trimming cost V 4 bases and J 7 bases; bases outside gene matches: 21.

The J gene is TRBJ1-3, the V gene TRBV11-2, with D maybe TRBD1 (6 bases). Germline CDR1 SGHAT, CDR2 FQNNGV. The V end lost 5 bases, the J end lost 6 bases, and 20 bases lay between the germline ends. The CDR3 is 16 residues long. Written as DNA, the CDR3 is TGTGCCAGCAGCGACAGCCGGGCAGGGGAAATAAACACCATATATTTT. Translated, it gives CASSDSRAGEINTIYF.

This clone occurred a few times. The chain recombines TRBV29-1 with TRBJ1-2; 7 bases match TRBD1. Germline-derived CDR1 and CDR2 are SQVTM and ANQGSEA. Losses at the gene ends were 6 bases for V and 4 bases for J; bases not matched to a gene: 11. This CDR3 contains 14 residues. CDR3 sequence reads: CSVSPGTVGYGYTF. In nucleotides, the CDR3 is TGCAGCGTGAGTCCTGGGACAGTTGGCTATGGCTACACCTTC.

This chain joins TRBV13 and TRBJ2-7, with 8 bases that match TRBD2. V shed 4 bases and J 2 bases; nucleotides not matched to a gene: 7. Germline values: CDR1 PRHDT, CDR2 FYEKMQ (reference sequence). The CDR3 loop spans 15 amino acids. The CDR3 loop is CASSSTGLGPYEQYF. Here the CDR3 DNA reads TGTGCCAGCAGCTCCACGGGACTAGGGCCCTACGAGCAGTACTTC. Complete variable domain (other parts from reference TRBV13 and TRBJ2-7): AAGVIQSPRHLIKEKRETATLKCYPIPRHDTVYWYQQGPGQDPQFLISFYEKMQSDKGSIPDRFSAQQFSDYHSELNMSSLELGDSALYFCASSSTGLGPYEQYFGPGTRLTVT.

The V and J genes are TRBV5-6 and TRBJ2-2; the match to TRBD2 covers 9 bases. This CDR3 has 15 amino acids. Unmatched junction bases numbered 0, after V lost 0 bases and J lost 3 bases. Per germline, CDR1 SGHDT and CDR2 YYEEEE. The CDR3 loop is CASSLGGGDTGELFF. In DNA form, the CDR3 reads TGTGCCAGCAGCTTGGGCGGGGGGGACACCGGGGAGCTGTTTTTT.

The chain has TRBV11-2 and TRBJ1-1, with TRBD1 as a possible D gene (6 bases). V dropped 5 bases and J dropped 1 base, with 14 bases sitting between them. There are 15 residues in the CDR3. Germline CDR1 is SGHAT and CDR2 is FQNNGV. The CDR3 sequence: CASSAQQGWNTEAFF. Here the CDR3 DNA reads TGTGCCAGCAGCGCCCAACAGGGATGGAACACTGAAGCTTTCTTT.

This rearrangement joins TRBV30 to TRBJ2-1; the D gene is possibly TRBD1 (6 bases). V was shortened by 2 bases and J by 3 bases, with 14 bases between the two germline ends. CDR1 is GTSNPN, CDR2 SVGIG, per germline (reference sequence). This CDR3 spans 15 amino acids. In DNA form, the CDR3 reads TGTGCCTGGAGTACAGGGTCTTCCTTCTACAATGAGCAGTTCTTC. This codes for CAWSTGSSFYNEQFF.

V is TRBV5-1 and J is TRBJ1-1, with TRBD1 as a possible D gene (5 bases). CDR1 is SGHRS and CDR2 is YFSETQ in the germline V gene. The ends were cut back, 4 bases at V and 3 bases at J, with 16 bases in the middle. The CDR3 sequence is 15 residues long. CDR3 nucleotides: TGCGCCAGCAGCGCATTGGGGGGGGAGTACACTGAAGCTTTCTTT. Protein: CASSALGGEYTEAFF.

The chain links TRBV28 to TRBJ1-1; 7 bases are shared with TRBD1. Germline CDR1 MDHEN, CDR2 SYDVKM. With 2 bases clipped from V and 1 base from J, the junction kept 7 bases outside the gene matches. The CDR3 extends over 16 amino acids. The CDR3 DNA reads as TGTGCCAGCAGTTTAAAGTTGGGGGACAGGAACACTGAAGCTTTCTTT. Encoded protein: CASSLKLGDRNTEAFF. Together with reference TRBV28 and TRBJ1-1, the CDR3 gives the full variable domain: DVKVTQSSRYLVKRTGEKVFLECVQDMDHENMFWYRQDPGLGLRLIYFSYDVKMKEKGDIPEGYSVSREKKERFSLILESASTNQTSMYLCASSLKLGDRNTEAFFGQGTRLTVV.

The chain links TRBV7-9 to TRBJ2-1; the D gene is possibly TRBD2 (5 bases). This CDR3 is built from 16 residues. Trimming shortened V by 5 bases and J by 8 bases, and 22 bases separated the two germline ends. Looked up from germline, CDR1 is SEHNR and CDR2 is FQNEAQ (reference sequence). The CDR3 sequence: CASSPQFSGSGDEQFF. The CDR3 nucleotides read TGTGCCAGCAGCCCACAGTTCTCGGGGAGTGGGGATGAGCAGTTCTTC.

The chain recombines TRBV4-1 with TRBJ2-5; 8 bases match TRBD2. CDR3 length: 16 residues. J gave up 2 bases and V 0 bases, and 5 bases lay outside the gene matches. CDR1 MGHRA and CDR2 YSYEKL come from the germline V gene. This CDR3 reads CASSQDRGLAQETQYF. The CDR3 region has the DNA TGCGCCAGCAGCCAAGATCGAGGACTAGCTCAAGAGACCCAGTACTTC.

This clone was detected once. The chain combines TRBV7-6 with TRBJ2-2; the D gene is possibly TRBD2 (7 bases). The CDR3 loop spans 16 amino acids. CDR1 and CDR2 (germline): SGHVS, FNYEAQ. Trimming took off 2 bases at V and 7 bases at J, with 17 bases between the two ends. For the CDR3, the DNA is TGTGCCAGCAGCTTACTCGAGGGGGGGCCAGGCGGGGAGCTGTTTTTT. Translated: CASSLLEGGPGGELFF. The whole variable domain, filled in from reference TRBV7-6 and TRBJ2-2, reads GAGVSQSPRYKVTKRGQDVALRCDPISGHVSLYWYRQALGQGPEFLTYFNYEAQQDKSGLPNDRFSAERPEGSISTLTIQRTEQRDSAMYRCASSLLEGGPGGELFFGEGSRLTVL.

This clone came up once. The rearrangement joins TRBV7-9 to TRBJ1-6, with 7 positions matching TRBD1. The CDR3 has 18 amino acids. Losses at the gene ends were 3 bases for V and 9 bases for J; bases not matched to a gene: 17. CDR1 and CDR2 from the germline V gene are SEHNR and FQNEAQ (reference sequence). The CDR3 loop is CASSLAHLRQGNFSPLHF. The CDR3 coding sequence is TGTGCCAGCAGCTTGGCCCATTTAAGACAGGGAAACTTTTCACCCCTCCACTTT.

On this clone itself: One end of the junction varies from germline; a read error may be responsible. This chain uses TRBV18 with TRBJ1-2; D possibly corresponds to TRBD1 (5 bases). The V gene's germline CDR1 is KGHSH and CDR2 LQKENI. CDR3 length: 9 amino acids. This CDR3 reads CPGDYGYTF. CDR3 coding DNA: TGCCCGGGGGACTATGGCTACACCTTC. Combining the CDR3 with reference TRBV18 and TRBJ1-2 gives the whole variable domain NAGVMQNPRHLVRRRGQEARLRCSPMKGHSHVYWYRQLPEEGLKFMVYLQKENIIDESGMPKERFSAEFPKEGPSILRIQQVVRGDSAAYFCPGDYGYTFGSGTRLTVV.

Regarding this clone: An end of the junction does not agree with germline; a read error may underlie this. The gene calls are TRBV7-7 and TRBJ2-2; 9 bases are a match to TRBD1. The CDR3 totals 17 residues. Germline lookup yields CDR1 SSHAT and CDR2 FNYEAQ (reference sequence). The CDR3 DNA reads as TGTGCTAGCAGCCCTTTCCCACAGGGGGCGGGCACCGGGGAGCTGTTTTTT. It is translated as CASSPFPQGAGTGELFF.

The rearrangement joins TRBV12-5 to TRBJ2-1; 8 nucleotides agree with TRBD2. V lost 6 bases and J lost 2; bases outside the gene matches: 9. CDR1 is LGHNT and CDR2 is FRNRAP in the germline V gene. The CDR3 loop spans 16 amino acids. Here the CDR3 DNA reads TGTGCTAGTGGCATCACCCTCGGGGGGGCCTACAATGAGCAGTTCTTC. Translating gives CASGITLGGAYNEQFF.

The genes are TRBV5-6 and TRBJ2-2, with TRBD2 matching 9 bases. V shed 4 bases, J shed 7 bases, and the junction held 5 bases outside the gene matches. The CDR3 is 14 residues long. Germline V gives CDR1 SGHDT, CDR2 YYEEEE. The CDR3 is CASSAGGPGGELFF. For the CDR3, the DNA is TGTGCCAGCAGCGCGGGGGGGCCTGGCGGGGAGCTGTTTTTT.